Each of the 28 T cell receptor beta chains below was sequenced from the same sample in a study of blood T cell repertoires in COVID-19. The assay was immunoSEQ multiplex PCR, and TCRdb's table has in-frame clones only and misses some. The sample has around 260,000 clones, approximately 86% seen once; the top ten hold roughly 9.8%. Specimen: peripheral blood. The receptors shown here come from a middle-aged man who had recovered from COVID-19.

This rearrangement joins TRBV6-5 to TRBJ2-2; D may be TRBD1 (6 bases). V lost 6 bases and J 5 bases, leaving 13 bases between the germline ends. Germline V gene sequence: CDR1 MNHEY, CDR2 SVGAGI. CDR3 size: 14 residues. The CDR3 is CASRAGVWTGELFF. As DNA, the CDR3 is TGTGCCAGCAGGGCAGGGGTATGGACCGGGGAGCTGTTTTTT.

The CDR3 region has the DNA TGCAGCGGGGGACAGGGAAATGAAAAACTGTTTTTT. This gives the protein CSGGQGNEKLFF. The chain uses TRBV29-1 and TRBJ1-4; 9 bases fit TRBD1. Trimming cost V 7 bases and J 5 bases; bases outside gene matches: 2. Looked up from germline, CDR1 is SQVTM and CDR2 is ANQGSEA. The CDR3 is 12 amino acids.

About this clone: An end of the junction differs from the germline gene, which may be a read error. V is TRBV13 and J is TRBJ2-1; 9 bases are shared with TRBD2. CDR1 and CDR2 from the germline V gene are PRHDT and FYEKMQ (reference sequence). The CDR3 has 15 residues. CDR3 amino acids: CASSVRGGSFNEQFF. CDR3 nucleotides: TGTGCCAGCAGCGTGCGGGGGGGGTCCTTCAATGAACAGTTCTTC.

The gene calls are TRBV6-6 and TRBJ2-7; 14 nucleotides agree with TRBD2. The CDR3 is 15 residues long. V was clipped by 5 bases and J by 2 bases; unmatched bases: 2. The germline CDR1 and CDR2 sequences are MNHNY and SVGAGI (reference sequence). CDR3 protein: CASSLGLAGAYEQYF. The CDR3 coding sequence is TGTGCCAGCAGTCTGGGACTAGCGGGGGCCTACGAGCAGTACTTC.

The chain links TRBV29-1 to TRBJ1-1; tentatively, D is TRBD1 (6 bases). CDR3 size: 13 residues. V lost 6 bases and J lost 1, with 12 bases in between. Per germline, CDR1 SQVTM and CDR2 ANQGSEA. Here the CDR3 DNA reads TGCAGCGTGGTACAGGGCGCGAACACTGAAGCTTTCTTT. It specifies CSVVQGANTEAFF.

The V gene is TRBV27, the J gene TRBJ2-6, with 14 bases identical to TRBD2. V was clipped by 5 bases and J by 4 bases; unmatched bases: 10. Germline V gives CDR1 MNHEY, CDR2 SMNVEV (reference sequence). The CDR3 is made up of 19 amino acids. As DNA, the CDR3 is TGTGCCAGCAGTGAGGAGGGACTAGCGGGAGTAGGCGGGGCCAACGTCCTGACTTTC. The encoded protein is CASSEEGLAGVGGANVLTF.

The chain uses TRBV6-2 or TRBV6-3 and TRBJ1-5; TRBD1 matches at 7 bases. V trimming: 1 base; J trimming: 6 bases; junction bases outside the gene matches: 6. The CDR3 is 15 amino acids. Germline V gene lookup returns CDR1 MNHEY and CDR2 SVGEGT. CDR3 sequence (DNA): TGTGCCAGCAGTTACTTAACAGGGGCGGGTCAGCCCCAGCATTTT. It translates to CASSYLTGAGQPQHF.

The chain is built from TRBV21-1 and TRBJ1-4; TRBD1 is the table's D call, not checked against the DNA. TRBV21-1 is classified as a pseudogene. The length of the CDR3 is 18 residues. In nucleotides, the CDR3 is TGTGCCAGCAGCGAGAGGACAGGGGGAAGGGTACGTGGTGAAAAACTGTTTTTT. Translating it yields CASSERTGGRVRGEKLFF.

With regard to this clone: A read error may account for a junction end that differs from germline. In DNA form, the CDR3 reads TGTGCCAGCAGTGAGGGCAGGGAACCCGGCGGGAGGGATTTT. Translating gives CASSEGREPGGRDF. The chain is built from TRBV2 and TRBJ2-3; 9 bases fit TRBD2. CDR1 SNHLY and CDR2 FYNNEI come from the germline V gene. The CDR3 runs 14 residues.

The chain uses TRBV11-1 and TRBJ2-7; 7 bases are shared with TRBD2. V lost 5 bases and J lost 5; bases outside the gene matches: 9. This CDR3 region has 14 residues. Looked up from germline, CDR1 is SGHAT and CDR2 is FQDESV (reference sequence). CDR3 bases: TGTGCCAGCAGCCCCCCCGAGGGAGGGAACGAGCAGTACTTC. The encoded protein is CASSPPEGGNEQYF.

The chain joins TRBV6-5 to TRBJ2-2; D not certain. The V end was cut by 2 bases, the J end by 0 bases, with 4 bases between. CDR1 and CDR2 (germline): MNHEY, SVGAGI. This CDR3 contains 14 residues. In DNA, the CDR3 is TGTGCCAGCAGTTACCCAGCGAACACCGGGGAGCTGTTTTTT. Translation gives CASSYPANTGELFF.

The J gene is TRBJ2-5, the V gene TRBV7-7; the D gene is possibly TRBD2 (5 bases). The CDR3 runs 13 residues. Germline loops: CDR1 SSHAT, CDR2 FNYEAQ (reference sequence). V dropped 4 bases and J dropped 2 bases, with 8 bases sitting between them. CDR3 residues: CASSWERQETQYF. The DNA of the CDR3 is TGTGCCAGCAGCTGGGAGAGGCAAGAGACCCAGTACTTC.

The gene calls are TRBV11-3 and TRBJ1-1; 8 bases are a match to TRBD1. The trim removed 0 bases at V and 1 base at J, leaving 1 base unmatched. CDR3 length: 15 residues. Germline V lookup: CDR1 SGHNT, CDR2 YENEEA. CDR3 amino acids: CASSLEGTGNTEAFF. The CDR3 nucleotides read TGTGCCAGCAGCTTAGAAGGGACAGGGAACACTGAAGCTTTCTTT.

This clone was counted a single time. The chain couples TRBV5-1 to TRBJ2-3; D gene unclear. The CDR3 runs to 12 residues. Trimming shortened V by 5 bases and J by 5 bases, and 9 bases separated the two germline ends. CDR1 is SGHRS and CDR2 is YFSETQ in the germline V gene. CDR3 amino acids: CASSSKRDTQYF. The CDR3 DNA reads as TGCGCCAGCAGTTCTAAGAGAGATACGCAGTATTTT.

The chain couples TRBV11-3 to TRBJ2-5; 7 nucleotides agree with TRBD1. The CDR3 runs to 17 residues. CDR1 SGHNT and CDR2 YENEEA come from the germline V gene. V was pared by 5 bases and J by 0 bases, with 12 bases of the junction left unmatched. The CDR3 sequence: CASSPGTAGRHQETQYF. The CDR3 bases are TGTGCCAGCAGCCCCGGGACAGCCGGGCGGCACCAAGAGACCCAGTACTTC.

The chain carries TRBV5-6 and TRBJ1-2, with a possible D match to TRBD1 (5 bases). V was clipped by 0 bases and J by 3 bases, with 9 bases between them. The CDR3 totals 14 residues. Per the germline V gene, CDR1 is SGHDT and CDR2 is YYEEEE. CDR3 region: CASSLGDRHYGYTF. CDR3 coding DNA: TGTGCCAGCAGCTTGGGCGACAGACACTATGGCTACACCTTC.

This clone was observed a handful of times. The V gene is TRBV25-1, the J gene TRBJ2-3; D uncertain. This CDR3 spans 14 amino acids. V was shortened by 1 base and J by 4 bases, with 9 bases between the two germline ends. CDR1 is MGHDK, CDR2 SYGVNS, per germline. The CDR3, as DNA: TGTGCCAGCAGTGAATTCAAGCTACCAGATACGCAGTATTTT. Translation gives CASSEFKLPDTQYF. Variable domain in full (rest from reference TRBV25-1 and TRBJ2-3): EADIYQTPRYLVIGTGKKITLECSQTMGHDKMYWYQQDPGMELHLIHYSYGVNSTEKGDLSSESTVSRIRTEHFPLTLESARPSHTSQYLCASSEFKLPDTQYFGPGTRLTVL.

The gene calls are TRBV19 and TRBJ2-1; TRBD2 agrees at 7 bases. J was trimmed by 5 bases and V by 4 bases; bases with no gene match: 14. This CDR3 region has 17 residues. The V gene's germline CDR1 is LNHDA and CDR2 SQIVND (reference sequence). This CDR3 is CASSSWREYPINNEQFF. The CDR3 region has the DNA TGTGCCAGTAGTAGTTGGCGGGAGTACCCGATCAACAATGAGCAGTTCTTC.

The rearrangement uses TRBV7-2 and TRBJ1-5; the D gene is possibly TRBD1 (5 bases). V was clipped by 1 base and J by 3 bases, with 10 bases between them. Germline CDR1 and CDR2: SGHTA and FQGNSA. The CDR3 has 15 amino acids. The CDR3 DNA is TGTGCCAGCAGCTTAGTCCCAGGGAACAATCAGCCCCAGCATTTT. Protein product: CASSLVPGNNQPQHF.

The genes are TRBV7-9 and TRBJ2-2, with 9 bases aligning to TRBD2. Germline-derived CDR1 and CDR2 are SEHNR and FQNEAQ (reference sequence). J was trimmed by 4 bases and V by 5 bases; bases with no gene match: 8. This CDR3 region has 16 residues. CDR3 sequence: CASSHIAGVSTGELFF. CDR3 nucleotide sequence: TGTGCCAGCAGCCACATAGCGGGAGTCAGCACCGGGGAGCTGTTTTTT.

The V gene is TRBV19, the J gene TRBJ1-2; D not certain. The CDR3 has 14 amino acids. The V gene's germline CDR1 is LNHDA and CDR2 SQIVND (reference sequence). V lost 5 bases and J 6 bases, leaving 16 bases between the germline ends. CDR3 protein: CASSPSHQANGYTF. DNA of the CDR3: TGTGCCAGTAGTCCCAGCCACCAGGCGAATGGCTACACCTTC. The full variable domain, completed using reference TRBV19 and TRBJ1-2, is DGGITQSPKYLFRKEGQNVTLSCEQNLNHDAMYWYRQDPGQGLRLIYYSQIVNDFQKGDIAEGYSVSREKKESFPLTVTSAQKNPTAFYLCASSPSHQANGYTFGSGTRLTVV.

CDR3 DNA sequence: TGCGCCAGCAGCTTGATAGGGTCTAGCGGGGCCCACGAGCAGTACTTC. Translating it yields CASSLIGSSGAHEQYF. The chain joins TRBV5-1 to TRBJ2-7; 9 bases match TRBD2. This CDR3 comprises 16 residues. Germline V CDR1 and CDR2: SGHRS, YFSETQ. Losses at the gene ends were 1 base for V and 5 bases for J; bases not matched to a gene: 10.

The chain joins TRBV4-3 to TRBJ2-5; D is ambiguous. CDR3 length: 13 residues. V was trimmed by 0 bases and J by 4 bases, leaving 6 bases between them. Germline V gene data show CDR1 as LGHNA and CDR2 as YSLEER. The CDR3 DNA follows: TGCGCCAGCAGCCAAGACCTAGTAGAGACCCAGTACTTC. It codes for CASSQDLVETQYF.

This clone was observed a single time. The chain carries TRBV5-8 and TRBJ2-1, with a possible D match to TRBD1 (5 bases). Germline-derived CDR1 and CDR2 are SGHTS and YDEGEE. With 1 base removed from V and 6 bases from J, the gap between germline ends came to 14 bases. The CDR3 is 15 residues long. Written as DNA, the CDR3 is TGTGCCAGCAGCTTGTTGCCGGACATTGGCAATGAGCAGTTCTTC. Its protein product is CASSLLPDIGNEQFF.

This chain joins TRBV24-1 and TRBJ2-1; D is perhaps TRBD2 (5 bases). CDR1 and CDR2 (germline): KGHDR, SFDVKD. This CDR3 contains 15 residues. Trimming stripped 3 bases from V and 5 bases from J, with 13 bases between. The CDR3 DNA reads TGTGCCACCAGTGATAGCCTAGCATTTGACAATGAGCAGTTCTTC. Translated: CATSDSLAFDNEQFF.

The chain employs TRBV6-5 and TRBJ2-5; 8 bases map to TRBD1. This CDR3 contains 13 residues. Germline-derived CDR1 and CDR2 are MNHEY and SVGAGI. The V segment lost 4 bases and the J segment 11 bases; nucleotides outside the gene matches: 9. The CDR3, as DNA: TGTGCCAGCAGTTTCCAGGGGGCTTCGTCTCAGTACTTC. It translates to CASSFQGASSQYF.

V usage is TRBV5-1 and J usage is TRBJ2-2, with 8 bases that match TRBD2. Germline CDR1 reads SGHRS; CDR2 reads YFSETQ. Trimming cost V 4 bases and J 2 bases; bases outside gene matches: 4. The CDR3 spans 15 residues. The DNA of the CDR3 is TGCGCCAGCAGCCCGGCGGGGGGAAACACCGGGGAGCTGTTTTTT. This encodes CASSPAGGNTGELFF.

This chain connects TRBV30 to TRBJ1-2; 11 bases line up with TRBD1. The CDR3 runs 16 residues. V lost 2 bases, J lost 0 bases, and 5 bases stayed unmatched. CDR1 and CDR2 from the germline V gene are GTSNPN and SVGIG (reference sequence). CDR3 bases: TGTGCCTGGAGTTGGACAGGGGGCCGAGCTAACTATGGCTACACCTTC. It specifies CAWSWTGGRANYGYTF.